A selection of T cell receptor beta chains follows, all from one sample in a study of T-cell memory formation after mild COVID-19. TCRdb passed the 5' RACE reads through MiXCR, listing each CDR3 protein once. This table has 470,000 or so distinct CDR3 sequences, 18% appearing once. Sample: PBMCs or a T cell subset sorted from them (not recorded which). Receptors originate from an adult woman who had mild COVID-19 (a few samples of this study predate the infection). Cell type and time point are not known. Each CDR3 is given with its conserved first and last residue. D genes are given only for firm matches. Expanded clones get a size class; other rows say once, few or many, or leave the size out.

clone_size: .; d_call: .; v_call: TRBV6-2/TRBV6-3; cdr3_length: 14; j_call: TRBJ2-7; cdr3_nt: TGTGCCAGCAGTTTTTGGGACTTCTCCTACGAGCAGTACTTC; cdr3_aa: CASSFWDFSYEQYF
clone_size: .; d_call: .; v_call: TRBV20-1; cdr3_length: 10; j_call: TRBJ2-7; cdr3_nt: TGCAGTGCTGCTAACAACGAGCAGTACTTC; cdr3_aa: CSAANNEQYF
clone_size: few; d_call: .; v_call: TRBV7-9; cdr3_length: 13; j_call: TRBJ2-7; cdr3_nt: TGTGCCAGCAGCCGACAGGCGCAGCACGAGCAGTACTTC; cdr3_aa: CASSRQAQHEQYF
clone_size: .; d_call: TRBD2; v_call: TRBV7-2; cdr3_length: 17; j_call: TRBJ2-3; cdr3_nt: TGTGCCAGCAGCTTAGATATAGCGGGAGGGGACACAGATACGCAGTATTTT; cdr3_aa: CASSLDIAGGDTDTQYF
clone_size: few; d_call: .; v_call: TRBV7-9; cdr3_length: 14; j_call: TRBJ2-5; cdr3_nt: TGTGCCAGCATCCCGGACTTGGGACAAGAGACCCAGTACTTC; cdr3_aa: CASIPDLGQETQYF
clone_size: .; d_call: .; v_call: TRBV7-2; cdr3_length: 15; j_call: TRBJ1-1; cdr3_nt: TGTGCCAGCAGCTTAGGTCTCCCCGGGAACACTGAAGCTTTCTTT; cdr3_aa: CASSLGLPGNTEAFF
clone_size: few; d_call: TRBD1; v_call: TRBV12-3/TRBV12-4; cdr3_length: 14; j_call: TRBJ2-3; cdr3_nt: TGTGCCAGCAGTACCAGGACAGGGGCAGATACGCAGTATTTT; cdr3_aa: CASSTRTGADTQYF
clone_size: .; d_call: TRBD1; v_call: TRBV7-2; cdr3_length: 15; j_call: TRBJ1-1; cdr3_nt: TGTGCCAGCATCCGGGACAGGGGGCGAGGTGCTGAAGCTTTCTTT; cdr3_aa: CASIRDRGRGAEAFF
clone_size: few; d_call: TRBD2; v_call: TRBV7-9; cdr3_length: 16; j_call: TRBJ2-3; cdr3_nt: TGTGCCAGCAGCTTAGTCCCTGGGACTAGGGCAGATACGCAGTATTTT; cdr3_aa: CASSLVPGTRADTQYF
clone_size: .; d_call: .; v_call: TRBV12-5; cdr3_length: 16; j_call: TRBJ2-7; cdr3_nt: TGTGCTAGTGGTTTGTTCACTGCGGCAGGGTGGGGCGAGCAGTACTTC; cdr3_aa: CASGLFTAAGWGEQYF
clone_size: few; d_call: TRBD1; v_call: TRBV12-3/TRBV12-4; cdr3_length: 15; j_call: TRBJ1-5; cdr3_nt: TGTGCCAGCAGTTTAGGGGACAGGGATAATCAGCCCCAGCATTTT; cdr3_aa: CASSLGDRDNQPQHF
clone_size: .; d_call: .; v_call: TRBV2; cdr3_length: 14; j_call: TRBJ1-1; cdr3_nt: TGTGCCAGCAGTGGAAGGGGCGGCGGCACTGAAGCTTTCTTT; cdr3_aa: CASSGRGGGTEAFF
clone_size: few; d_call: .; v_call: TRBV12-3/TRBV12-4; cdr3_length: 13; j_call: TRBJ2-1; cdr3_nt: TGTGCCAGCAGTCGGCAGGCCTACAATGAGCAGTTCTTC; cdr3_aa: CASSRQAYNEQFF
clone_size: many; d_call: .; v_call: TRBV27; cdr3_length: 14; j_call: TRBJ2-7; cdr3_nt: TGTGCCAGCAGCCACGCAGGGGAAGGATACGAGCAGTACTTC; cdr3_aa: CASSHAGEGYEQYF
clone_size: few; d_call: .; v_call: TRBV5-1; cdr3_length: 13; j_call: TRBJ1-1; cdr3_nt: TGCGCCAGCAGCTTGGCCATAATGGAGGCAGCTTTCTTT; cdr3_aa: CASSLAIMEAAFF
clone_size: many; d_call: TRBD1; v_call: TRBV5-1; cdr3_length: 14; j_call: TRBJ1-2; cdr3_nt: TGCGCCAGCAGCAGAGAGGGACAGGTCTATGGCTACACCTTC; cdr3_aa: CASSREGQVYGYTF
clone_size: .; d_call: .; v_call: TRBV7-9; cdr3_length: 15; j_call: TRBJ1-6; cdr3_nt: TGTGCCAGCAGCAAAAATAGCCAGGGGAATTCACCCCTCCACTTT; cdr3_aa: CASSKNSQGNSPLHF
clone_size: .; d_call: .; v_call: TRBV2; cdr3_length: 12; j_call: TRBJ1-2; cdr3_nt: TGTGCCAGCAGTGAGTACCTGGGCGGCTACACCTTC; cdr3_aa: CASSEYLGGYTF
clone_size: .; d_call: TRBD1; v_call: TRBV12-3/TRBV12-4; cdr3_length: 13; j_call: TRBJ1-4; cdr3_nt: TGTGCCAGCAGGTACCAGGGGGATGAAAAACTGTTTTTT; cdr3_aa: CASRYQGDEKLFF
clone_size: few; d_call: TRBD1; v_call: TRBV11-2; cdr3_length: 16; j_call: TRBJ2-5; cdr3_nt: TGTGCCAGCAGCAACCCCGGTCCCAGGGGGCAAGAGACCCAGTACTTC; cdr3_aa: CASSNPGPRGQETQYF
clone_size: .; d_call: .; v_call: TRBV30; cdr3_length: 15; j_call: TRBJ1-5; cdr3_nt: TGTGCCTGGAGTGTCTATTTAACAGCGCTCGGGGCCCAGCATTTT; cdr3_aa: CAWSVYLTALGAQHF
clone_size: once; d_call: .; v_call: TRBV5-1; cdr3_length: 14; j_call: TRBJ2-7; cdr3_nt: TGCGCCAGCAGCTACGAGGGAACCACCTACGAGCAGTACTTC; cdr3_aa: CASSYEGTTYEQYF
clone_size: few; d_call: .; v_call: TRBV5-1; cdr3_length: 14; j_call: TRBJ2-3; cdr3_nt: TGCGCCAGCAGCTTGGGAAGACCGGAGGATACGCAGTATTTT; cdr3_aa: CASSLGRPEDTQYF
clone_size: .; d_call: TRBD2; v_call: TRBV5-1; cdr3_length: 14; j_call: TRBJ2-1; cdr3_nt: TGCGCCTCCCGAACTAGCGGGAGTACCGATGAGCAGTTCTTC; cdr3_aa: CASRTSGSTDEQFF
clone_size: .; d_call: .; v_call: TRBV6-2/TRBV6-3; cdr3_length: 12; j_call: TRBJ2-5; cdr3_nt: TGTGCCAGCGGACAGAACCAAGAGACCCAGTACTTC; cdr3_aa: CASGQNQETQYF
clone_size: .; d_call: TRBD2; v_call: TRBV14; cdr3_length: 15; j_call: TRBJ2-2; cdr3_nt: TGTGCCAGCAGCCTGAAATTACTAGCGGCCGGGGAGCTGTTTTTT; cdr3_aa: CASSLKLLAAGELFF
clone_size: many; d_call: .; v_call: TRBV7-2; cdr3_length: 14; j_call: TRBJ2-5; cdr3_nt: TGTGCCAGCAGCTTAGACGGCGGAGAAGAGACCCAGTACTTC; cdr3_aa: CASSLDGGEETQYF
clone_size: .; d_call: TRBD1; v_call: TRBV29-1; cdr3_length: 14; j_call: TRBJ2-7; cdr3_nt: TGCAGCGTTGTTGGAGGGACAGGGTTATACGAGCAGTACTTC; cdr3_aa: CSVVGGTGLYEQYF
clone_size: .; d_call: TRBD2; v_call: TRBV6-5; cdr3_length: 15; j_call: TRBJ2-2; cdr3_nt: TGTGCCAGCAGAAGGCTAGCGGGAATCACCGGGGAGCTGTTTTTT; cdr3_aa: CASRRLAGITGELFF
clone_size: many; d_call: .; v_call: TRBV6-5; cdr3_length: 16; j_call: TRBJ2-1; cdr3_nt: TGTGCCAGCAGTCCCTCCATGTTAGTCTCCTACAATGAGCAGTTCTTC; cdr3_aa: CASSPSMLVSYNEQFF
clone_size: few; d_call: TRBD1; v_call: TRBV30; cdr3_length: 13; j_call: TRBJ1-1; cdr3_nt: TGTGCCTGGAGTGTAGACAGGGGCACTGAAGCTTTCTTT; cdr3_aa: CAWSVDRGTEAFF
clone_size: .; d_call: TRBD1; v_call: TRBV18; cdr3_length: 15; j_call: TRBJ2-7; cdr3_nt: TGTGCCAGCTCGTCAGGACAGGCCCTCTCCTACGAGCAGTACTTC; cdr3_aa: CASSSGQALSYEQYF
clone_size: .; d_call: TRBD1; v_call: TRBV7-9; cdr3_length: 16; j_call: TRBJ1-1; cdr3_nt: TGTGCCAGCAGCCCGCGGCAGGGGGCTTTTTACACTGAAGCTTTCTTT; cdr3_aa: CASSPRQGAFYTEAFF
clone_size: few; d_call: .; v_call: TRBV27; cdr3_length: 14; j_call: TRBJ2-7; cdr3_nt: TGTGCCAGCAGTTTATCGACGAGGGGCCACGAGCAGTACTTC; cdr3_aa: CASSLSTRGHEQYF
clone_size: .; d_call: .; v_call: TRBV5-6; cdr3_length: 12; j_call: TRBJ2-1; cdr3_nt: TGTGCCAGCAGCTTATGGGTCAATGAGCAGTTCTTC; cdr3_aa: CASSLWVNEQFF
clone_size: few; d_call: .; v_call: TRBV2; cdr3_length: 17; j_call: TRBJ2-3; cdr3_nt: TGTGCCAGCAGTGAAGTAAGAACAGTCCCTAGCACAGATACGCAGTATTTT; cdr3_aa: CASSEVRTVPSTDTQYF
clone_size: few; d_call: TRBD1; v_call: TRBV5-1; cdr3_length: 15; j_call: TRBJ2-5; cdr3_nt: TGCGCCAGCAGCCCCAAGACAGGGTGGCAAGAGACCCAGTACTTC; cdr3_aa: CASSPKTGWQETQYF
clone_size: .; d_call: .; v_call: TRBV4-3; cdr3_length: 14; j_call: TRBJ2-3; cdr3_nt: TGCGCCAGCAGCTCGAGGGTCCGCACAGATACGCAGTATTTT; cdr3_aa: CASSSRVRTDTQYF
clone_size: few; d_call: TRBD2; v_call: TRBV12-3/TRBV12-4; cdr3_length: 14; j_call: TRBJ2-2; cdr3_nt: TGTGCCAGCAGCAAAGTAGCGGGGGGCGGGGAGCTGTTTTTT; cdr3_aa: CASSKVAGGGELFF
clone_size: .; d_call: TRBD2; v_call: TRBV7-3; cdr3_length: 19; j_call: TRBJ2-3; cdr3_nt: TGTGCCAGCAGCTTAGCTAGCGGGGCTCCCGGTTACCTCACAGATACGCAGTATTTT; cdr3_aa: CASSLASGAPGYLTDTQYF
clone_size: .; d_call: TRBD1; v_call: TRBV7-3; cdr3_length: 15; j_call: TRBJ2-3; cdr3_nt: TGTGCCAGCAGCGTACGACAGGGGGGGACAGATACGCAGTATTTT; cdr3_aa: CASSVRQGGTDTQYF
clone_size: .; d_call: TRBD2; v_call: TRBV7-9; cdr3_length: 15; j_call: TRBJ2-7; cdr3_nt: TGTGCCAGCAGCTTAGTCCTAGCGGGAGGGGACGAGCAGTACTTC; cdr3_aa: CASSLVLAGGDEQYF
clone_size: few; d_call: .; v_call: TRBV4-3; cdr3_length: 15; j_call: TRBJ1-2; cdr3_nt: TGCGCCAGCAGCCAAGTTGGGGGGGCTAACTATGGCTACACCTTC; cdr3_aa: CASSQVGGANYGYTF
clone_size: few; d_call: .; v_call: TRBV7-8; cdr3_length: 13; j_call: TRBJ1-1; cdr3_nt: TGTGCCAGCAGCCCTCGGCTGAACTCTGAAGCTTTCTTT; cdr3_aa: CASSPRLNSEAFF
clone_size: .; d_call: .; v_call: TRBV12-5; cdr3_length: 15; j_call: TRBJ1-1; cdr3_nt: TGTGCTAGTGGTTCCCCCCAGGGTGGGTTTGGTGAAGCTTTCTTT; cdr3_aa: CASGSPQGGFGEAFF
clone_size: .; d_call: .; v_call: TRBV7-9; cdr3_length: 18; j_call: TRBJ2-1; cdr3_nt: TGTGCCAGCAGCTTAGCCGGGGGTCTCCATCCCCTGGGGCGGGAGCAGTTCTTC; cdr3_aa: CASSLAGGLHPLGREQFF
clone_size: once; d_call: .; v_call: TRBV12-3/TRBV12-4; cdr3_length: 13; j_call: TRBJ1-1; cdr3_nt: TGTGCCAGCAGCAAACCCCTACACACTGAAGCTTTCTTT; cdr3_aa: CASSKPLHTEAFF
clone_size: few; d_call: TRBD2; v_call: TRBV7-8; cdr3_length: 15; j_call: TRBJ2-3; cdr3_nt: TGTGCCAGCAGCCCACTAGCGGAGGGGGAAGATACGCAGTATTTT; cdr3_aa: CASSPLAEGEDTQYF
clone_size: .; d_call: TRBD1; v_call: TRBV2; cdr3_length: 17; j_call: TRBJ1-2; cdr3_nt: TGTGCCAGCAGTGGACCGGGACAGGGGGTTGATCGGTATGGCTACACCTTC; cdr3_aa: CASSGPGQGVDRYGYTF
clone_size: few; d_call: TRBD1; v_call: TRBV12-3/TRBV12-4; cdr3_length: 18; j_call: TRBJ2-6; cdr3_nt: TGTGCCAGCAGCTTGGCCGGGACAGGGGGGTCTGGGGCCAACGTCCTGACTTTC; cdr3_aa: CASSLAGTGGSGANVLTF
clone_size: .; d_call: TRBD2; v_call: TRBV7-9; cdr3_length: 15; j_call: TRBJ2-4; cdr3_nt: TGTGCCAGCAGCTTGATAGCGGGGGTCAAAAACATTCAGTACTTC; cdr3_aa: CASSLIAGVKNIQYF
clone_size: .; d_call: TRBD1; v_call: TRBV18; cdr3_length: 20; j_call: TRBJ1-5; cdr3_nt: TGTGCCAGCTCACCGGGCCGGGACAGCCGCGTCGGTGGGGGAGATCAGCCCCAGCATTTT; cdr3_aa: CASSPGRDSRVGGGDQPQHF
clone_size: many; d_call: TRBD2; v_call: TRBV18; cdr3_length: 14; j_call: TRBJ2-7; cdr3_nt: TGTGCCAGCAGTCCTAGCGGAAGCTCCTACGAGCAGTACTTC; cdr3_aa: CASSPSGSSYEQYF
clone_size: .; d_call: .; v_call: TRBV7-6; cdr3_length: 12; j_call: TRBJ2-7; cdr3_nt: TGTGCCAGCATGAGCAAATCCTACGAGCAGTACTTC; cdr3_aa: CASMSKSYEQYF
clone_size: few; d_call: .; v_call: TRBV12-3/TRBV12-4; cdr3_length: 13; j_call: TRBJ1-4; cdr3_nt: TGTGCCAGCAGCGACTTCCGGGGGGAAAAACTGTTTTTT; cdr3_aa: CASSDFRGEKLFF
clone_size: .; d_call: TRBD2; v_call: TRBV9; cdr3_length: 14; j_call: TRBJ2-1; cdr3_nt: TGTGCCAGCAGCGTTAGCGGGTCCCACAATGAGCAGTTCTTC; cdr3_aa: CASSVSGSHNEQFF
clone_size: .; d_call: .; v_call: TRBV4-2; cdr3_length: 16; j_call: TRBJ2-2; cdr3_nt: TGTGCCAGCAGCCAGAGCTCTGCCAGTTTGGCCCGGGAGCTGTTTTTT; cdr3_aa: CASSQSSASLARELFF
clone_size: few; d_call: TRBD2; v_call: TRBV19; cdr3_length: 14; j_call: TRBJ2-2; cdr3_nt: TGTGCCAGTAGGTGGGGTCCTAGCGGCGGGGAGCTGTTTTTT; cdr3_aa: CASRWGPSGGELFF
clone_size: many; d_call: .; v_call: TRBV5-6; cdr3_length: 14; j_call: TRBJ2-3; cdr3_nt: TGTGCCAGCAGCTTCCCTGGGGATCTTTATACGCAGTATTTT; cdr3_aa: CASSFPGDLYTQYF